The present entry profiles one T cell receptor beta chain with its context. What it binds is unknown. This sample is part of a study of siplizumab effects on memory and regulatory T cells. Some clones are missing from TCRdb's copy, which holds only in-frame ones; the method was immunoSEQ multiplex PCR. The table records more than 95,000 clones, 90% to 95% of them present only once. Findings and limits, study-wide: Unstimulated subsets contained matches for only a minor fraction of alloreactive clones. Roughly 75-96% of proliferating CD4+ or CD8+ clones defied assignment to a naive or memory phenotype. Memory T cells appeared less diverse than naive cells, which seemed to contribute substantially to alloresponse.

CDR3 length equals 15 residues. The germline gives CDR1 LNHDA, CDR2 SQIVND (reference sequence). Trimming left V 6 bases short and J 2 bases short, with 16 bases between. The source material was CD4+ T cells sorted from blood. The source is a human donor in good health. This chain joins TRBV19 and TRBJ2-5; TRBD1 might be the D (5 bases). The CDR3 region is CASRDRGAGQETQYF. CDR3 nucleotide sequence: TGTGCCAGTAGAGATCGTGGGGCTGGGCAAGAGACCCAGTACTTC.